This TCR beta chain was sequenced in a study of shared T cell receptors in the human thymus. Using immunoSEQ multiplex PCR, the repertoire was profiled, and TCRdb retains in-frame clones only, with some absent. This sample yields hundreds of thousands of clones, of which about 95% are seen a single time; approximately 0.018% belongs to the top ten. This clone has only a few counts. V shed 0 bases and J shed 4 bases, with 19 bases lying between them. The V gene's germline CDR1 is LGHNA and CDR2 YNFKEQ. The CDR3 covers 18 residues. Material for sequencing was thymocytes. The chain links TRBV4-2 to TRBJ1-5; D is unresolved. The clonotype was recovered from a human donor. The CDR3 DNA reads as TGTGCCAGCAGCCAAGATCTAATAGGTCGGCAGAGGAATCAGCCCCAGCATTTT. Protein sequence: CASSQDLIGRQRNQPQHF.